The source of this T cell receptor beta chain is a study of blood T cell repertoires in COVID-19. Study overall: Donors in the United States, Italy and Spain gave samples during acute or convalescent COVID-19. The analysed material was cDNA or gDNA that came from T cells, B-cell-depleted T cells, or PBMCs.

Per the original data handling: Reference gene primers were amplified, and this amplification served to estimate nucleated cell counts. Assay: immunoSEQ multiplex PCR; the TCRdb copy retains only in-frame clones and omits some. That table furnishes V, J and clone size, whereas the DNA furnished D and trimming. The data hold some 130,000 clones, with about nine tenths observed a single time. This clonotype was obtained from a man aged 50 or older with active COVID-19. Sample: peripheral blood.

The CDR3 DNA reads as TGTGCCAGCAGCCGCACCGGGACTAGCGGTTTGGGCACAGATACGCAGTATTTT. This sequence encodes CASSRTGTSGLGTDTQYF. The V gene is TRBV3-1 (or the pseudogene TRBV3-2), the J gene TRBJ2-3, with 11 bases that match TRBD2. CDR3 length: 18 amino acids. CDR1 is LGHDT and CDR2 is YNNKEL in the germline V gene (reference sequence). Trimming at V came to 4 bases and at J to 1 base, leaving 10 bases not matched to a gene.